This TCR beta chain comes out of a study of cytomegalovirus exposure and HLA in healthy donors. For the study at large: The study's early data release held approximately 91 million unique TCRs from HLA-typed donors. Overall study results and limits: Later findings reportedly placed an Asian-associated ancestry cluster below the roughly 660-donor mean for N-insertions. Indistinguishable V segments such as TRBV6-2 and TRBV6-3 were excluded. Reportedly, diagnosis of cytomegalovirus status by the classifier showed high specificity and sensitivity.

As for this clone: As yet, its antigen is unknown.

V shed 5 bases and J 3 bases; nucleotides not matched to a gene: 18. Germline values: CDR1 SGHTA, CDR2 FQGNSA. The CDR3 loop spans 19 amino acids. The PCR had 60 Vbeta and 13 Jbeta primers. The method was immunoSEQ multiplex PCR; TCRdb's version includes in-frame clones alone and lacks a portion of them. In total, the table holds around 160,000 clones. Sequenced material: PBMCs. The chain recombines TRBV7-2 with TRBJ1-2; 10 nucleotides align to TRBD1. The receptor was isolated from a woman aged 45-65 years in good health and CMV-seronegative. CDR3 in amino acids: CASSPNLARQGARYYGYTF. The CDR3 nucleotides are TGTGCCAGCAGCCCGAATCTAGCGCGACAGGGGGCGAGGTACTATGGCTACACCTTC.